The clone carrying this T cell receptor beta chain came up once. The sample belongs to a study of T cell responses to AZD1222 COVID-19 vaccine. Looking at the study overall: Second-dose intervals near 4 or 12 weeks were combined.

Sequenced by immunoSEQ multiplex PCR; TCRdb stores in-frame clones only, minus some. The table shows about 83,000 clones, with around 86% occurring only once. CDR1 and CDR2 from the germline V gene are SGHTA and FQGTGA. The CDR3 contains 19 residues. With V trimmed by 2 bases and J by 3 bases, 10 bases remained unmatched. The clonotype was recovered from an adult in good health. The specimen was peripheral blood, collected on day 0 of AZD1222 vaccination. This chain connects TRBV7-3 to TRBJ2-2, with 12 bases identical to TRBD1. CDR3 sequence (DNA): TGTGCCAGCAGCTTACGGAGGGACAGGGGGCGCAGGGACACCGGGGAGCTGTTTTTT. Protein product: CASSLRRDRGRRDTGELFF.